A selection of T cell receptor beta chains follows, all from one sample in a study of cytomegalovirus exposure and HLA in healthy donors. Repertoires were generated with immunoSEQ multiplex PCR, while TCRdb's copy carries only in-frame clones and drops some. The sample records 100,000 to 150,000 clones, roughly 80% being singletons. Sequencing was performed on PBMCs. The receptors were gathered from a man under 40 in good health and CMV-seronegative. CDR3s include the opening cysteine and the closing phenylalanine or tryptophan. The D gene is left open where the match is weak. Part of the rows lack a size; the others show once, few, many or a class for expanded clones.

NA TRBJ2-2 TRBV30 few CACTSRNTGELFF TGTGCCTGTACCTCCAGGAACACCGGGGAGCTGTTTTTT
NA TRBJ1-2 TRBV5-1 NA CASSPRTTYGYTF TGCGCCAGCAGCCCCAGGACTACCTATGGCTACACCTTC
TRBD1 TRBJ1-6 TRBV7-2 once CASSLGITGGSPLHF TGTGCCAGCAGCTTAGGCATCACAGGGGGTTCACCCCTCCACTTT
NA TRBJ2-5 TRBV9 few CASSVTDMTSETQYF TGTGCCAGCAGCGTAACTGACATGACCAGCGAGACCCAGTACTTC
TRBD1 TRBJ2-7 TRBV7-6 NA CASSLGTGGMNEQYF TGTGCCAGCAGCTTAGGGACAGGGGGCATGAACGAGCAGTACTTC
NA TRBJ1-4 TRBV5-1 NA CASSLEGNEKLFF TGCGCCAGCAGCTTGGAGGGGAATGAAAAACTGTTTTTT
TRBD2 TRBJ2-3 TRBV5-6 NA CASSSLRVGGPRKTDTQYF TGTGCCAGCAGCTCTCTAAGGGTGGGAGGGCCGAGGAAAACAGATACGCAGTATTTT
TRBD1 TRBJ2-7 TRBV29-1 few CSVLGQGGYEQYF TGCAGCGTGCTGGGACAGGGAGGCTACGAGCAGTACTTC
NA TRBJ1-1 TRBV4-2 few CASSLEGDGMNTEAFF TGTGCCAGCAGCCTCGAGGGGGACGGTATGAACACTGAAGCTTTCTTT
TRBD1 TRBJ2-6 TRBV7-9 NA CASGSDRGPSGANVLTF TGTGCCAGCGGTTCGGACAGGGGGCCGTCTGGGGCCAACGTCCTGACTTTC
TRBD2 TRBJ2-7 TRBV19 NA CASSSQGATSGAYEQYF TGTGCCAGTAGTTCACAGGGGGCGACTAGCGGGGCCTACGAGCAGTACTTC
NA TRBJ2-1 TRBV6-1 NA CATRLEASEQFF TGTGCCACTCGGTTGGAGGCCAGCGAGCAGTTCTTC
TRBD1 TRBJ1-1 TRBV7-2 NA CASSFLTGLTEAFF TGTGCCAGCAGCTTTCTGACAGGGTTGACTGAAGCTTTCTTT
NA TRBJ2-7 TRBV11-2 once CASSEGGDFYEQYF TGTGCCAGCAGCGAGGGGGGGGATTTCTACGAGCAGTACTTC
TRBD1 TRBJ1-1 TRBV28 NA CASSFYRGETEAFF TGTGCCAGCAGTTTCTACAGGGGAGAAACTGAAGCTTTCTTT
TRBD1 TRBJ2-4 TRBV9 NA CASSVGKGADTKNIQYF TGTGCCAGCAGCGTAGGGAAGGGGGCTGACACCAAAAACATTCAGTACTTC
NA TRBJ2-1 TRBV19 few CASRRGQTTNEQFF TGTGCCAGTAGAAGAGGACAGACAACGAATGAGCAGTTCTTC
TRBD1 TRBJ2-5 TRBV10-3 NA CAIKGQGKETQYF TGTGCCATCAAGGGACAGGGGAAAGAGACCCAGTACTTC
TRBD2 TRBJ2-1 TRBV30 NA CAWNRGDSYNEQFF TGTGCCTGGAACCGGGGGGACTCCTACAATGAGCAGTTCTTC
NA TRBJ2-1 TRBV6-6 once CASSAGTPYNEQFF TGTGCCAGCTCTGCGGGGACTCCCTACAATGAGCAGTTCTTC
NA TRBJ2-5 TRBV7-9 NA CASSSGRGETQYF TGTGCCAGCAGCTCCGGACGGGGAGAGACCCAGTACTTC
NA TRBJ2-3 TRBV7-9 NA CAGRDGSSTDTQYF TGTGCCGGTCGGGACGGGAGTTCCACAGATACGCAGTATTTT
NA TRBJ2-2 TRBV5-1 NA CASSLLSANTGELFF TGCGCCAGCAGCTTGTTGTCGGCGAACACCGGGGAGCTGTTTTTT
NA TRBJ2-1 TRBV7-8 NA CASSLPPVPYNEQFF TGTGCCAGCAGCCTCCCGCCAGTCCCCTACAATGAGCAGTTCTTC
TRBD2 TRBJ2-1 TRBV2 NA CASKGLAGESSYNEQFF TGTGCCAGCAAAGGACTAGCGGGGGAGAGCTCCTACAATGAGCAGTTCTTC
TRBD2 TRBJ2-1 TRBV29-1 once CSVELAGHNEQFF TGCAGCGTTGAACTAGCGGGACACAATGAGCAGTTCTTC